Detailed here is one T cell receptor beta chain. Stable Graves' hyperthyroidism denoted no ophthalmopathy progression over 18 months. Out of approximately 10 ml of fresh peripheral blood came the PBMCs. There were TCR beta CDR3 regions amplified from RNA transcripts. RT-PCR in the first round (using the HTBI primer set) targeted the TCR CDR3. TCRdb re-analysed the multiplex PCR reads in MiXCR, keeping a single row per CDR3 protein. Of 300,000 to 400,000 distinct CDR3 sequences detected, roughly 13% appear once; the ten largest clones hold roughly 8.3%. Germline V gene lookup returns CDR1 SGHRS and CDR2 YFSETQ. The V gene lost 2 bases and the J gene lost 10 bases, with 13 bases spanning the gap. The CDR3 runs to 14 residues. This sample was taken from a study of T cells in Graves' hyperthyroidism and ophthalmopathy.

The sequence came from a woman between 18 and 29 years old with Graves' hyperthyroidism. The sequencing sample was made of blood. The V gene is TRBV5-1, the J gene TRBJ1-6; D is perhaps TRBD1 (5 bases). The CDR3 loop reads CASSLEGRGSPLHF. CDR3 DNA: TGCGCCAGCAGCTTAGAGGGAAGGGGATCACCCCTCCACTTT.